Each of the 29 T cell receptor beta chains below was sequenced from the same sample in a study of blood T cell repertoires in COVID-19. Profiled with immunoSEQ multiplex PCR; TCRdb holds only in-frame clones, not every one. The data hold some 190,000 clones, with roughly three quarters observed a single time. The material sequenced was PBMCs or T cells enriched from blood (not recorded which). These receptor sequences come from a man aged 55 to 70 who had been exposed to COVID-19.

This sequence joins TRBV9 and TRBJ2-1; 9 bases are a match to TRBD2. J was trimmed by 0 bases and V by 4 bases; bases with no gene match: 11. From germline, CDR1 is SGDLS and CDR2 YYNGEE. CDR3 length equals 18 residues. The DNA of the CDR3 is TGTGCCAGCAGCCTAAGTCCTAGCGGGGTTAGCTCCTACAATGAGCAGTTCTTC. It is translated as CASSLSPSGVSSYNEQFF.

This chain joins TRBV7-3 and TRBJ1-1; D remains unclear. The ends were cut back, 5 bases at V and 0 bases at J, with 10 bases in the middle. CDR1 and CDR2 (germline): SGHTA, FQGTGA. The CDR3 has 14 amino acids. DNA for the CDR3: TGTGCCAGCAGCGAGAGCCGTTTGAACACTGAAGCTTTCTTT. This translates into CASSESRLNTEAFF.

J is TRBJ2-3 and V is TRBV27; tentative D call: TRBD1 (6 bases). The CDR3 sequence is 12 residues long. Germline assignment: CDR1 MNHEY and CDR2 SMNVEV (reference sequence). V lost 3 bases and J 7 bases, leaving 8 bases between the germline ends. The CDR3 nucleotides are TGTGCCAGCAGTTTCACAGGGAATACGCAGTATTTT. It yields the protein CASSFTGNTQYF.

This clone was found once. The chain employs TRBV10-3 and TRBJ2-2, with 8 bases fitting TRBD2. The germline V gene has CDR1 ENHRY and CDR2 SYGVKD. There are 17 residues in the CDR3. The V gene end was trimmed by 5 bases and the J gene end by 0 bases; junction bases not matched to a gene: 8. Here the CDR3 DNA reads TGTGCCATCAGTCCCACCCTAGCGGGCTCGAACACCGGGGAGCTGTTTTTT. This gives the protein CAISPTLAGSNTGELFF.

The V call is TRBV5-5, the J call TRBJ2-3; 9 bases fit TRBD2. Per the germline V gene, CDR1 is SGHKS and CDR2 is YYEKEE (reference sequence). This CDR3 has 17 amino acids. The J segment lost 2 bases and the V segment lost 4 bases, leaving 11 bases of the junction unmatched. CDR3 residues: CASSPMGRGGFTDTQYF. CDR3 nucleotide sequence: TGTGCCAGCAGCCCAATGGGGCGGGGGGGTTTCACAGATACGCAGTATTTT. The whole variable domain, remainder taken from reference TRBV5-5 and TRBJ2-3, is DAGVTQSPTHLIKTRGQQVTLRCSPISGHKSVSWYQQVLGQGPQFIFQYYEKEERGRGNFPDRFSARQFPNYSSELNVNALLLGDSALYLCASSPMGRGGFTDTQYFGPGTRLTVL.

This rearrangement joins TRBV27 to TRBJ2-1, with D possibly being TRBD2 (6 bases). The CDR3 is 15 residues long. Germline V CDR1 and CDR2: MNHEY, SMNVEV (reference sequence). V was cut by 6 bases and J by 5 bases, with 17 bases left in between. The CDR3 nucleotides read TGTGCCAGCAGCGTACTAGCCGGAGTAAACAATGAGCAGTTCTTC. This gives the protein CASSVLAGVNNEQFF.

This clone has only a few counts. The V and J genes are TRBV5-4 and TRBJ2-1, with TRBD1 identical over 11 bases. CDR1 SGHNT and CDR2 YYREEE come from the germline V gene (reference sequence). The length of the CDR3 is 15 residues. Trimming took 4 bases from V and 5 from J; bases not matched to a gene: 5. CDR3 residues: CASSRDRGGHNEQFF. In nucleotides, the CDR3 is TGTGCCAGCAGCCGGGACAGGGGGGGGCACAATGAGCAGTTCTTC.

The rearrangement links TRBV9 to TRBJ2-7, with 7 bases matching TRBD1. Germline V gene lookup returns CDR1 SGDLS and CDR2 YYNGEE. The ends lost 3 bases at V and 2 bases at J; junction bases unmatched: 8. CDR3 length: 15 residues. CDR3 region: CASSARTGATYEQYF. Here the CDR3 DNA reads TGTGCCAGCAGCGCCCGGACAGGAGCCACCTACGAGCAGTACTTC.

The rearrangement uses TRBV10-2 and TRBJ2-1; no firm D call. The V and J ends lost 3 bases and 5 bases respectively, with 17 bases between them. Germline V CDR1 and CDR2: WSHSY, SAAADI. The CDR3 runs 16 residues. Here the CDR3 DNA reads TGCGCCAGCAGTGAAGACTTCTCCCCCCTGAACAATGAGCAGTTCTTC. Translated: CASSEDFSPLNNEQFF.

This chain uses TRBV4-3 with TRBJ2-7, with 7 bases matching TRBD1. The ends lost 1 base at V and 2 bases at J; junction bases unmatched: 2. This CDR3 has 14 residues. CDR1 is LGHNA, CDR2 YSLEER, per germline. CDR3 nucleotide sequence: TGCGCCAGCAGCCAAGCTAGGGGGCCCTACGAGCAGTACTTC. It specifies CASSQARGPYEQYF.

The chain joins TRBV5-1 to TRBJ2-1, with 8 bases that match TRBD2. This CDR3 has 16 residues. Germline lookup yields CDR1 SGHRS and CDR2 YFSETQ. Losses at the gene ends were 4 bases for V and 9 bases for J; bases not matched to a gene: 15. The CDR3 coding sequence is TGCGCCAGCAGCGCCGGACTAGCCCCCAGGTCGGGTGAGCAGTTCTTC. This translates into CASSAGLAPRSGEQFF.

The chain couples TRBV11-3 to TRBJ1-1; no reliable D call. The CDR3 runs 15 residues. Germline V gives CDR1 SGHNT, CDR2 YENEEA. The germline V and J ends were trimmed by 1 base and 0 bases, with 9 bases remaining between them. The chain's CDR3 is CASSLAGQLNTEAFF. Here the CDR3 DNA reads TGTGCCAGCAGCTTAGCAGGCCAGTTGAACACTGAAGCTTTCTTT.

The genes are TRBV11-1 and TRBJ2-5, with D possibly TRBD2 on 6 matching bases. This CDR3 is built from 14 residues. Trimming pared 4 bases from V and 2 bases from J, leaving 11 bases between. Germline CDR1 reads SGHAT; CDR2 reads FQDESV (reference sequence). The CDR3 nucleotides are TGTGCCAGCAGCTCCGGACTACAACAAGAGACCCAGTACTTC. This sequence encodes CASSSGLQQETQYF. The full variable domain, in which reference TRBV11-1 and TRBJ2-5 provide the parts outside the CDR3, is EAEVAQSPRYKITEKSQAVAFWCDPISGHATLYWYRQILGQGPELLVQFQDESVVDDSQLPKDRFSAERLKGVDSTLKIQPAELGDSAMYLCASSSGLQQETQYFGPGTRLLVL.

This CDR3 reads CASSRQGAAATNEKLFF. The CDR3 DNA follows: TGTGCCAGCAGCCGACAGGGGGCCGCGGCAACTAATGAAAAACTGTTTTTT. V is TRBV7-9 and J is TRBJ1-4; TRBD1 agrees at 10 bases. The trim removed 5 bases at V and 0 bases at J, leaving 6 bases unmatched. From germline, CDR1 is SEHNR and CDR2 FQNEAQ (reference sequence). The CDR3 contains 17 residues.

The rearrangement joins TRBV7-2 to TRBJ1-5; D uncertain. This CDR3 has 13 amino acids. V was trimmed by 5 bases and J by 2 bases, leaving 7 bases between them. Germline CDR1 is SGHTA and CDR2 is FQGNSA. Written as DNA, the CDR3 is TGTGCCAGCAGCAGGGAGGGCAATCAGCCCCAGCATTTT. Translating gives CASSREGNQPQHF.

The chain's CDR3 is CASSISQGAGELFF. CDR3 DNA: TGTGCCAGTAGTATCTCACAGGGAGCCGGGGAGCTGTTTTTT. The genes are TRBV19 and TRBJ2-2; D is possibly TRBD1 (6 bases). There are 14 residues in the CDR3. Germline V gene data show CDR1 as LNHDA and CDR2 as SQIVND (reference sequence). Between the trimmed V and J ends, which lost 3 bases and 6 bases, there was a span of 11 bases.

V gene TRBV7-2 combines with J gene TRBJ2-3, with D perhaps matching TRBD1 (6 bases). The CDR3 is 14 amino acids. From germline, CDR1 is SGHTA and CDR2 FQGNSA. V lost 3 bases and J 3 bases, leaving 10 bases between the germline ends. DNA of the CDR3: TGTGCCAGCAGCTTCAGGGGAGCAACAGATACGCAGTATTTT. Residues: CASSFRGATDTQYF.

This clone was detected a few times. The chain recombines TRBV6-2 or TRBV6-3 with TRBJ2-1; unclear D gene. The ends were cut back, 0 bases at V and 0 bases at J, with 3 bases in the middle. Germline CDR1 reads MNHEY; CDR2 reads SVGEGT. CDR3 length: 14 residues. Here the CDR3 DNA reads TGTGCCAGCAGTTACTCGAGCTCCTACAATGAGCAGTTCTTC. Its protein product is CASSYSSSYNEQFF.

The chain combines TRBV11-3 with TRBJ2-2, with 15 positions matching TRBD2. With V trimmed by 3 bases and J by 3 bases, 8 bases remained unmatched. Per the germline V gene, CDR1 is SGHNT and CDR2 is YENEEA. The CDR3 length is 19 residues. CDR3 region: CASSLGLAGGRGHTGELFF. In DNA form, the CDR3 reads TGTGCCAGCAGCTTGGGACTAGCGGGAGGCAGGGGGCACACCGGGGAGCTGTTTTTT.

The gene calls are TRBV9 and TRBJ2-7; 10 bases are shared with TRBD2. J was trimmed by 3 bases and V by 4 bases; bases with no gene match: 10. The CDR3 loop spans 16 amino acids. CDR1 is SGDLS, CDR2 YYNGEE, per germline. The CDR3 region has the DNA TGTGCCAGCAGCCCACAAGCGGGAGGGCCTGTCTACGAGCAGTACTTC. Its protein product is CASSPQAGGPVYEQYF. Full variable domain (remainder filled in from reference TRBV9 and TRBJ2-7): DSGVTQTPKHLITATGQRVTLRCSPRSGDLSVYWYQQSLDQGLQFLIQYYNGEERAKGNILERFSAQQFPDLHSELNLSSLELGDSALYFCASSPQAGGPVYEQYFGPGTRLTVT.

The chain couples TRBV9 to TRBJ2-3; tentatively, D is TRBD2 (7 bases). The CDR3 spans 16 residues. CDR1 and CDR2 from the germline V gene are SGDLS and YYNGEE. Trimming left V 4 bases short and J 1 base short, with 16 bases between. The CDR3 here is CASSPRGGEGTDTQYF. DNA for the CDR3: TGTGCCAGCAGCCCCCGAGGGGGGGAGGGCACAGATACGCAGTATTTT.

The J gene is TRBJ1-1, the V gene TRBV19; perhaps TRBD1 as D (6 bases). The V gene's germline CDR1 is LNHDA and CDR2 SQIVND (reference sequence). This CDR3 has 13 residues. V gave up 6 bases and J gave up 4 bases, with 12 bases separating them. The DNA of the CDR3 is TGTGCCAGTAGCGGCAGGGGATCCACTGAAGCTTTCTTT. It specifies CASSGRGSTEAFF.

The chain is built from TRBV28 and TRBJ1-2, with 10 bases identical to TRBD1. The CDR3 is made up of 12 amino acids. The ends lost 8 bases at V and 4 bases at J; junction bases unmatched: 1. Germline lookup yields CDR1 MDHEN and CDR2 SYDVKM. DNA of the CDR3: TGTGCCAGCCGGGACAGGGGCTATGGCTACACCTTC. Protein: CASRDRGYGYTF.

A few counts support this clone. The chain combines TRBV5-1 with TRBJ2-7; weak D call: TRBD1 (5 bases). The germline V and J ends were trimmed by 0 bases and 5 bases, with 12 bases remaining between them. This CDR3 has 14 amino acids. Looked up from germline, CDR1 is SGHRS and CDR2 is YFSETQ. The CDR3 region has the DNA TGCGCCAGCAGCTTGGGGCAGGGTATCGACGAGCAGTACTTC. This codes for CASSLGQGIDEQYF.

The chain carries TRBV29-1 and TRBJ2-1; perhaps TRBD1 as D (6 bases). This CDR3 has 14 residues. Trimming left V 5 bases short and J 12 bases short, with 23 bases between. From germline, CDR1 is SQVTM and CDR2 ANQGSEA. CDR3 bases: TGCAGCGTTCCGCACCTCCCCAGGGCAGGGGTGCAGTTCTTC. Amino acids: CSVPHLPRAGVQFF.

The rearrangement uses TRBV6-2 or TRBV6-3 and TRBJ2-3; a possible D gene is TRBD2 (6 bases). The CDR3 totals 13 residues. Trimming removed 3 bases at V and 8 bases at J, with 12 bases between. Germline CDR1 is MNHEY and CDR2 is SVGEGT. DNA for the CDR3: TGTGCCAGCAGTTATGACGGCGGGACTACGCAGTATTTT. Its translation is CASSYDGGTTQYF.

The V and J genes are TRBV7-2 and TRBJ1-6, with D possibly being TRBD1 (6 bases). V lost 3 bases and J lost 7, with 13 bases in between. The germline V gene has CDR1 SGHTA and CDR2 FQGNSA. CDR3 length: 15 amino acids. The CDR3 loop reads CASSFNRQGNSPLHF. In DNA form, the CDR3 reads TGTGCCAGCAGCTTTAACCGGCAGGGGAATTCACCCCTCCACTTT.

The chain employs TRBV9 and TRBJ1-5; D gene ambiguous. V was trimmed by 5 bases and J by 4 bases, leaving 16 bases between them. Germline CDR1 reads SGDLS; CDR2 reads YYNGEE. This CDR3 spans 15 amino acids. For the CDR3, the DNA is TGTGCCAGCAGTAATGCGAATACCTTTAATCAGCCCCAGCATTTT. This encodes CASSNANTFNQPQHF.

The gene calls are TRBV7-3 and TRBJ2-1, with D possibly being TRBD2 (6 bases). V was pared by 2 bases and J by 10 bases, with 9 bases between. The germline gives CDR1 SGHTA, CDR2 FQGTGA. The CDR3 extends over 12 amino acids. The CDR3 DNA is TGTGCCAGCAGCTTATTTAGCGGCGAGCAGTTCTTC. Protein: CASSLFSGEQFF.